This record looks at one T cell receptor (beta chain) sequence and its context. What it binds is unknown. The data were obtained in a study of OX40 agonist ivuxolimab in advanced cancers. The wider study: The treatment was a fully human IgG2 OX40 agonist, ivuxolimab. Patients in dose escalation had liver, melanoma, kidney or head and neck cancers. General study points: The study observed clonal expansion of CD4+ and CD8+ blood T cells by week 6 at 0.1 to 3.0 mg/kg. Some patients without response likewise showed low normalized clonal expansion.

The CDR3 runs to 14 residues. The V gene's germline CDR1 is SNHLY and CDR2 FYNNEI. V was shortened by 6 bases and J by 5 bases, with 16 bases between the two germline ends. Method: immunoSEQ multiplex PCR; TCRdb's copy keeps in-frame clones and lacks some. The table has under 50,000 clones, about 75% seen once. The material was CD4+ or CD8+ T cells sorted from blood, obtained in a trial of the OX40 agonist ivuxolimab. The TCR comes from an adult with an advanced solid tumor such as melanoma, head and neck, liver or kidney cancer. This chain connects TRBV2 to TRBJ2-5; D may be TRBD2 (5 bases). CDR3 in amino acids: CASRAETSGETQYF. DNA for the CDR3: TGTGCCAGCAGGGCAGAAACTAGTGGCGAGACCCAGTACTTC.